This T cell receptor beta chain came from a study of T cells after yellow fever vaccination. V shed 6 bases, J shed 3 bases, and the junction held 5 bases outside the gene matches. The CDR3 has 14 amino acids. Germline lookup yields CDR1 MNHNS and CDR2 SASEGT. TCRdb fed the 5' RACE reads into MiXCR, producing one record per CDR3 protein. The sample includes 300,000 or so distinct CDR3 sequences, 3% to 4.5% of them seen just once. The origin of this receptor is a young man who received the YFV17D yellow fever vaccine. Sample: PBMCs, taken 5 days after the yellow fever booster vaccination. The genes are TRBV6-1 and TRBJ2-7, with 10 bases fitting TRBD1. This CDR3 reads CASSRQGAGYEQYF. In DNA form, the CDR3 reads TGTGCCAGCAGCAGACAGGGGGCAGGCTACGAGCAGTACTTC.